The 32 T cell receptor beta chains below were found in one sample sequenced in a study of technical replicates of blood from a few donors. TCRdb keeps only in-frame clones here, not all; method: immunoSEQ multiplex PCR. The sample lists 70,000 to 85,000 clones, less than 98% occurring once. The specimen was T cells isolated from PBMCs. The receptors were sampled from a human donor in good health.

V is TRBV30 and J is TRBJ1-6; D uncertain. The CDR3 length is 13 residues. Germline CDR1 is GTSNPN and CDR2 is SVGIG (reference sequence). Trimming removed 6 bases from V and 14 bases from J, with 20 bases in between. CDR3 in DNA: TGTGCCTGTTTCCGGGATCTCCACCAATCCCTCCACTTT. Protein sequence: CACFRDLHQSLHF.

V gene TRBV20-1 combines with J gene TRBJ1-2; 7 bases are shared with TRBD1. Looked up from germline, CDR1 is DFQATT and CDR2 is SNEGSKA (reference sequence). This CDR3 contains 11 residues. V lost 6 bases to trimming and J lost 3 bases; unmatched junction nucleotides: 1. The CDR3 region is CSADRDYGYTF. The CDR3 coding sequence is TGCAGTGCCGACAGGGACTATGGCTACACCTTC.

This clone was seen a single time. This chain joins TRBV7-2 and TRBJ1-6; D perhaps matches TRBD1 (6 bases). The CDR3 sequence is 15 residues long. The germline V gene encodes CDR1 SGHTA and CDR2 FQGNSA. Trimming pared 10 bases from V and 5 bases from J, leaving 18 bases between. CDR3 in amino acids: CAIPRGFPNNSPLHF. Here the CDR3 DNA reads TGTGCCATCCCCAGGGGATTCCCCAATAATTCACCCCTCCACTTT.

The chain is built from TRBV4-2 and TRBJ2-1; 13 positions match TRBD2. The V gene end was trimmed by 6 bases and the J gene end by 7 bases; junction bases not matched to a gene: 6. CDR3 size: 15 residues. CDR1 and CDR2 from the germline V gene are LGHNA and YNFKEQ. The chain's CDR3 is CASRGTSGVLNEQFF. CDR3 in DNA: TGTGCCAGCAGGGGGACTAGCGGGGTATTAAATGAGCAGTTCTTC.

This chain joins TRBV27 and TRBJ1-5, with a possible D match to TRBD1 (5 bases). Germline V CDR1 and CDR2: MNHEY, SMNVEV (reference sequence). V was shortened by 4 bases and J by 7 bases, with 14 bases between the two germline ends. CDR3 length: 14 residues. The DNA for the CDR3 is TGTGCCAGCAGTTCCATAACCCAGGGACAGCCCCAGCATTTT. Translating gives CASSSITQGQPQHF.

The chain links TRBV27 to TRBJ2-2, with 7 bases matching TRBD1. Germline CDR1 MNHEY, CDR2 SMNVEV (reference sequence). The CDR3 is 15 amino acids. V shed 2 bases and J 1 base; nucleotides not matched to a gene: 1. In nucleotides, the CDR3 is TGTGCCAGCAGTTTACGGACAGGGAACACCGGGGAGCTGTTTTTT. Its protein is CASSLRTGNTGELFF.

This chain uses TRBV7-9 with TRBJ2-7; 8 bases are a match to TRBD1. Trimming took 2 bases from V and 1 from J; bases not matched to a gene: 10. The CDR3 loop spans 17 amino acids. Germline V gives CDR1 SEHNR, CDR2 FQNEAQ (reference sequence). The CDR3 DNA follows: TGTGCCAGCAGCTTACCCTGGGGGGACAGGCAATCCTACGAGCAGTACTTC. This encodes CASSLPWGDRQSYEQYF.

Of note for this clone: An end of the junction differs from the germline gene, which may be a read error. V gene TRBV5-1 combines with J gene TRBJ1-4; the match to TRBD1 covers 8 bases. Germline CDR1 reads SGHRS; CDR2 reads YFSETQ. CDR3 length: 14 amino acids. The CDR3 sequence is CASSSGGTSEKLFF. CDR3 nucleotide sequence: TGCGCCAGCAGCTCAGGGGGCACTAGTGAAAAACTGTTTTTT. The full variable domain, rest sourced from reference TRBV5-1 and TRBJ1-4, is KAGVTQTPRYLIKTRGQQVTLSCSPISGHRSVSWYQQTPGQGLQFLFEYFSETQRNKGNFPGRFSGRQFSNSRSEMNVSTLELGDSALYLCASSSGGTSEKLFFGSGTQLSVL.

This clone was found once. V and J are TRBV6-1 and TRBJ2-2; TRBD1 aligns across 8 bases. Germline lookup yields CDR1 MNHNS and CDR2 SASEGT. Losses at the gene ends were 8 bases for V and 6 bases for J; bases not matched to a gene: 8. The CDR3 spans 14 residues. The CDR3 is CASDDRGKAGELFF. In nucleotides, the CDR3 is TGTGCCAGCGACGACAGGGGAAAGGCCGGGGAGCTGTTTTTT.

The J gene is TRBJ2-3, the V gene TRBV6-1, with 9 bases identical to TRBD1. Trimming cost V 5 bases and J 7 bases; bases outside gene matches: 7. Germline V gene data show CDR1 as MNHNS and CDR2 as SASEGT. CDR3 length equals 14 residues. CDR3 amino acids: CASSPGTGKHTQYF. CDR3 nucleotide sequence: TGTGCCAGCAGTCCCGGGACAGGGAAACATACGCAGTATTTT.

The chain recombines TRBV11-2 with TRBJ2-1; D possibly corresponds to TRBD2 (5 bases). V lost 1 base to trimming and J lost 2 bases, with 9 bases between them. Germline V gives CDR1 SGHAT, CDR2 FQNNGV. The CDR3 extends over 15 amino acids. The CDR3 spells CASSLGIATYNEQFF. CDR3 nucleotides: TGTGCCAGCAGCTTAGGAATAGCGACCTACAATGAGCAGTTCTTC. The whole variable domain, filled in from reference TRBV11-2 and TRBJ2-1, reads EAGVAQSPRYKIIEKRQSVAFWCNPISGHATLYWYQQILGQGPKLLIQFQNNGVVDDSQLPKDRFSAERLKGVDSTLKIQPAKLEDSAVYLCASSLGIATYNEQFFGPGTRLTVL.

The chain has TRBV7-9 and TRBJ2-7, with 11 bases fitting TRBD2. V shed 5 bases and J 4 bases; nucleotides not matched to a gene: 4. This CDR3 has 14 residues. Per the germline V gene, CDR1 is SEHNR and CDR2 is FQNEAQ (reference sequence). DNA of the CDR3: TGTGCCAGCAGCGGTAGCGGGAGGGCGTACGAGCAGTACTTC. Translating it yields CASSGSGRAYEQYF.

This chain connects TRBV5-8 to TRBJ2-5, with unresolved D. CDR3 length: 13 amino acids. From germline, CDR1 is SGHTS and CDR2 YDEGEE. V lost 2 bases and J lost 4, with 9 bases in between. CDR3 protein: CASSLATVETQYF. The CDR3 region has the DNA TGTGCCAGCAGCTTAGCTACCGTAGAGACCCAGTACTTC.

V is TRBV5-4 and J is TRBJ2-6, with D uncertain. Germline CDR1 reads SGHNT; CDR2 reads YYREEE (reference sequence). The CDR3 covers 14 residues. The V gene lost 3 bases and the J gene lost 0 bases, with 4 bases spanning the gap. The CDR3 region has the DNA TGTGCCAGCAGCTCAGTCTCTGGGGCCAACGTCCTGACTTTC. Protein sequence: CASSSVSGANVLTF.

V and J are TRBV27 and TRBJ2-6; TRBD2 aligns across 8 bases. CDR3 length: 18 amino acids. CDR1 and CDR2 from the germline V gene are MNHEY and SMNVEV (reference sequence). V was pared by 5 bases and J by 4 bases, with 13 bases of the junction left unmatched. This CDR3 is CASSPSGLGYPGANVLTF. CDR3 DNA sequence: TGTGCCAGCAGTCCTTCGGGACTAGGGTACCCCGGGGCCAACGTCCTGACTTTC. Drawing the rest from reference TRBV27 and TRBJ2-6, the complete variable domain is EAQVTQNPRYLITVTGKKLTVTCSQNMNHEYMSWYRQDPGLGLRQIYYSMNVEVTDKGDVPEGYKVSRKEKRNFPLILESPSPNQTSLYFCASSPSGLGYPGANVLTFGAGSRLTVL.

The V call is TRBV2, the J call TRBJ2-3; TRBD2 is a possible D gene (6 bases). CDR1 is SNHLY, CDR2 FYNNEI, per germline. The V and J ends lost 7 bases and 2 bases respectively, with 19 bases between them. This CDR3 is 16 amino acids long. CDR3 sequence reads: CASIAAPGHPTDTQYF. In nucleotides, the CDR3 is TGTGCCAGCATAGCGGCCCCCGGACACCCCACAGATACGCAGTATTTT.

The rearrangement uses TRBV28 and TRBJ2-1; 9 nucleotides line up with TRBD2. Germline CDR1 and CDR2: MDHEN and SYDVKM. Trimming removed 5 bases from V and 0 bases from J; junction bases left unmatched: 23. The length of the CDR3 is 22 residues. For the CDR3, the DNA is TGTGCCAGCAGTCCACATTTAGGGAAAGCAGCGGGGGGCCGCAGCTCCTACAATGAGCAGTTCTTC. It specifies CASSPHLGKAAGGRSSYNEQFF. The full variable domain, its missing parts supplied by reference TRBV28 and TRBJ2-1, is DVKVTQSSRYLVKRTGEKVFLECVQDMDHENMFWYRQDPGLGLRLIYFSYDVKMKEKGDIPEGYSVSREKKERFSLILESASTNQTSMYLCASSPHLGKAAGGRSSYNEQFFGPGTRLTVL.

The chain joins TRBV9 to TRBJ2-7, with D unclear. The CDR3 runs to 15 residues. Germline CDR1 reads SGDLS; CDR2 reads YYNGEE. Trimming cost V 0 bases and J 0 bases, with 10 bases left between them. As DNA, the CDR3 is TGTGCCAGCAGCGTAGAAGGCGGCACCTCCTACGAGCAGTACTTC. This sequence encodes CASSVEGGTSYEQYF.

The rearrangement links TRBV30 to TRBJ2-2; TRBD2 matches at 11 bases. The CDR3 is made up of 18 amino acids. Germline assignment: CDR1 GTSNPN and CDR2 SVGIG (reference sequence). Unmatched junction bases numbered 14, after V lost 7 bases and J lost 1 base. The CDR3 sequence is CASPFQLAGALNTGELFF. Here the CDR3 DNA reads TGTGCCTCGCCCTTCCAACTAGCGGGGGCCTTGAACACCGGGGAGCTGTTTTTT.

This rearrangement joins TRBV7-9 to TRBJ2-7; D uncertain. The CDR3 consists of 11 residues. In germline, CDR1 is SEHNR, CDR2 FQNEAQ (reference sequence). Trimming removed 4 bases at V and 2 bases at J, with 3 bases between. CDR3 nucleotide sequence: TGTGCCAGCAGCTCGGCCTACGAGCAGTACTTC. Translating gives CASSSAYEQYF.

The chain has TRBV18 and TRBJ1-1, with 10 bases fitting TRBD1. Losses at the gene ends were 0 bases for V and 0 bases for J; bases not matched to a gene: 4. The germline gives CDR1 KGHSH, CDR2 LQKENI. This CDR3 comprises 17 residues. The CDR3 spells CASSPPTGQGMNTEAFF. For the CDR3, the DNA is TGTGCCAGCTCACCACCGACGGGACAGGGGATGAACACTGAAGCTTTCTTT.

The chain recombines TRBV5-4 with TRBJ1-2, with TRBD1 matching over 9 bases. This CDR3 is 15 amino acids long. Germline V gene data show CDR1 as SGHNT and CDR2 as YYREEE (reference sequence). V shed 4 bases and J 6 bases; nucleotides not matched to a gene: 10. For the CDR3, the DNA is TGTGCCAGCAGCCCCCAGGACAGGGGATTACATGGCTACACCTTC. It yields the protein CASSPQDRGLHGYTF.

The rearrangement joins TRBV9 to TRBJ2-3; no firm D call. Germline V gene data show CDR1 as SGDLS and CDR2 as YYNGEE. The CDR3 is 16 amino acids. V was pared by 3 bases and J by 0 bases, with 14 bases between. The CDR3 DNA reads TGTGCCAGCAGCGCCCTTAGCCCTGGGAGCACAGATACGCAGTATTTT. This translates into CASSALSPGSTDTQYF. Full variable domain (missing parts from reference TRBV9 and TRBJ2-3): DSGVTQTPKHLITATGQRVTLRCSPRSGDLSVYWYQQSLDQGLQFLIQYYNGEERAKGNILERFSAQQFPDLHSELNLSSLELGDSALYFCASSALSPGSTDTQYFGPGTRLTVL.

The genes are TRBV7-5 and TRBJ2-7; the table gives TRBD1 as D, unverified against the DNA. TRBV7-5 is flagged as a pseudogene. The CDR3 has 13 residues. CDR3 coding DNA: TGTGTCAGAAGCGTAAATAGGGGCTACGAGCAGTACTTC. Translated, it gives CVRSVNRGYEQYF.

This chain joins TRBV5-6 and TRBJ1-1, with unresolved D. The CDR3 covers 14 residues. Trimming pared 0 bases from V and 10 bases from J, leaving 16 bases between. CDR1 and CDR2 from the germline V gene are SGHDT and YYEEEE. The DNA for the CDR3 is TGTGCCAGCAGCTTGGCCGGAGTTGGGTCGCCAGCTTTCTTT. Residues: CASSLAGVGSPAFF. The whole variable domain, filled in from reference TRBV5-6 and TRBJ1-1, reads DAGVTQSPTHLIKTRGQQVTLRCSPKSGHDTVSWYQQALGQGPQFIFQYYEEEERQRGNFPDRFSGHQFPNYSSELNVNALLLGDSALYLCASSLAGVGSPAFFGQGTRLTVV.

This clone was detected only once. The chain recombines TRBV9 with TRBJ2-2; perhaps TRBD2 as D (5 bases). V lost 2 bases, J lost 6 bases, and 11 bases lay in between. The V gene's germline CDR1 is SGDLS and CDR2 YYNGEE. The CDR3 is 14 residues long. Here the CDR3 reads CASSVGGLPGELFF. Written as DNA, the CDR3 is TGTGCCAGCAGCGTCGGCGGACTGCCCGGGGAGCTGTTTTTT.

V gene TRBV2 combines with J gene TRBJ1-2; tentatively, D is TRBD1 (6 bases). The CDR3 extends over 14 amino acids. The germline V gene encodes CDR1 SNHLY and CDR2 FYNNEI. V lost 10 bases and J lost 7, with 22 bases in between. CDR3 DNA: TGTGCCAACAAGGACAGCAGAGAACTTTCTGGCTACACCTTC. It yields the protein CANKDSRELSGYTF.

This chain uses TRBV18 with TRBJ2-7; a possible D gene is TRBD1 (6 bases). V lost 3 bases and J 4 bases, leaving 10 bases between the germline ends. Germline values: CDR1 KGHSH, CDR2 LQKENI. The CDR3 has 13 residues. CDR3 DNA: TGTGCCAGCTCACCTGGGGGCGAATACGAGCAGTACTTC. This codes for CASSPGGEYEQYF.

V gene TRBV6-4 combines with J gene TRBJ1-2; a possible D gene is TRBD1 (6 bases). The germline gives CDR1 MRHNA, CDR2 SNTAGT. V lost 2 bases and J 7 bases, leaving 11 bases between the germline ends. The CDR3 consists of 13 residues. In DNA, the CDR3 is TGTGCCAGCAGTGACCAGGGGAACGCTGGCTACACCTTC. Encoded protein: CASSDQGNAGYTF.

The V and J genes are TRBV27 and TRBJ1-5, with TRBD1 matching over 9 bases. CDR1 is MNHEY and CDR2 is SMNVEV in the germline V gene (reference sequence). The J segment lost 4 bases and the V segment lost 3 bases, leaving 1 base of the junction unmatched. This CDR3 comprises 14 residues. CDR3: CASSLGQGNQPQHF. CDR3 DNA: TGTGCCAGCAGTTTGGGACAGGGTAATCAGCCCCAGCATTTT.

The rearrangement links TRBV30 to TRBJ2-7, with D uncertain. V was shortened by 2 bases and J by 3 bases, with 5 bases between the two germline ends. This CDR3 region has 11 residues. Germline V gene data show CDR1 as GTSNPN and CDR2 as SVGIG (reference sequence). The CDR3 sequence: CAWSPGYEQYF. For the CDR3, the DNA is TGTGCCTGGAGTCCAGGCTACGAGCAGTACTTC.

The chain recombines TRBV5-4 with TRBJ2-7, with TRBD2 identical over 8 bases. Germline CDR1 and CDR2: SGHNT and YYREEE (reference sequence). V dropped 9 bases and J dropped 2; count of bases not matched to a gene: 10. The CDR3 extends over 14 amino acids. CDR3 sequence (DNA): TGTGCCACCGCCCCTAGCGGGCAAGCCTACGAGCAGTACTTC. Its protein is CATAPSGQAYEQYF.